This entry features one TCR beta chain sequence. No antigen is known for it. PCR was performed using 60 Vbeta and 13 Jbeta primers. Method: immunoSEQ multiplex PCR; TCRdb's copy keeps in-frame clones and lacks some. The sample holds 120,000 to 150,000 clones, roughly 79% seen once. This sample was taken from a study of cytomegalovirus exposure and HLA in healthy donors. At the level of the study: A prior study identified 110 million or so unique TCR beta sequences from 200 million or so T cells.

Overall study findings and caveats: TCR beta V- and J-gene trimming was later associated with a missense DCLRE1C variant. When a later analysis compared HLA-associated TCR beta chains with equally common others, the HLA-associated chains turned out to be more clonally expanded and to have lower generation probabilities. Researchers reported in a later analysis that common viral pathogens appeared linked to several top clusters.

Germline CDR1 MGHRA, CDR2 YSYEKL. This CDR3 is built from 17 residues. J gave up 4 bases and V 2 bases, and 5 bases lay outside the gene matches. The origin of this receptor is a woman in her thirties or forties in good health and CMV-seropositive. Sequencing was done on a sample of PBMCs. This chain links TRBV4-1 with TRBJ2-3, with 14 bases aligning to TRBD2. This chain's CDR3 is CASSQTLGLAGADTQYF. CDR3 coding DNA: TGCGCCAGCAGCCAAACCCTGGGACTAGCGGGGGCAGATACGCAGTATTTT.